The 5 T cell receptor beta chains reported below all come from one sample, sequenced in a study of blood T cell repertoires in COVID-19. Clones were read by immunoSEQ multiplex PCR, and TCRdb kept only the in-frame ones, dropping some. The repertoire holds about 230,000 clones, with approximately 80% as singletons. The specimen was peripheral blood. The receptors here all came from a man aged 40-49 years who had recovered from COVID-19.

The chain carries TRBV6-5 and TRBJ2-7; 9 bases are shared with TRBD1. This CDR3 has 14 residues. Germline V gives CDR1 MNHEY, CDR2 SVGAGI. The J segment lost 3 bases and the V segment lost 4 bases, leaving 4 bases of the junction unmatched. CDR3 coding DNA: TGTGCCAGCAGTTCTCCGGGACAGGGCTACGAGCAGTACTTC. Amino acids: CASSSPGQGYEQYF.

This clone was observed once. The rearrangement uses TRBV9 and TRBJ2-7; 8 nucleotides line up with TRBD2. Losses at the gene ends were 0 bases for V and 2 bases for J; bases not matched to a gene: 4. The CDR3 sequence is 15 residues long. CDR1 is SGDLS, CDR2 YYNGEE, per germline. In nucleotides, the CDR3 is TGTGCCAGCAGCGTAGCCCCCGGGAGGGCCTACGAGCAGTACTTC. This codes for CASSVAPGRAYEQYF.

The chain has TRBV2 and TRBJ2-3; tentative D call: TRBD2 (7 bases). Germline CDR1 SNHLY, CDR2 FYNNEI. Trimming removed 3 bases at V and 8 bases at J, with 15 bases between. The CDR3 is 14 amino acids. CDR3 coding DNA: TGTGCCAGCAGTGATGGGGGGGGCTCCGGTACGCAGTATTTT. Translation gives CASSDGGGSGTQYF.

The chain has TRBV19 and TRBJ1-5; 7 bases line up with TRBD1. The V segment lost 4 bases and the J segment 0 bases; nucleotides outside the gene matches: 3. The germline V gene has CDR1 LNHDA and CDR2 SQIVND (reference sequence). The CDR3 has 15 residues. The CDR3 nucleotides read TGTGCCAGTAGTAGAGGACAGGATAGCAATCAGCCCCAGCATTTT. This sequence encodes CASSRGQDSNQPQHF.

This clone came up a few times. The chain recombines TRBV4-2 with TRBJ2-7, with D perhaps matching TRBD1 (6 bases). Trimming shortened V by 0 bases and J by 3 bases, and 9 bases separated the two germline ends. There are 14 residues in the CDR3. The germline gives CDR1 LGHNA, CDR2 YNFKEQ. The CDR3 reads CASSQDGRGYEQYF. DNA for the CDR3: TGTGCCAGCAGCCAAGATGGCAGGGGCTACGAGCAGTACTTC.